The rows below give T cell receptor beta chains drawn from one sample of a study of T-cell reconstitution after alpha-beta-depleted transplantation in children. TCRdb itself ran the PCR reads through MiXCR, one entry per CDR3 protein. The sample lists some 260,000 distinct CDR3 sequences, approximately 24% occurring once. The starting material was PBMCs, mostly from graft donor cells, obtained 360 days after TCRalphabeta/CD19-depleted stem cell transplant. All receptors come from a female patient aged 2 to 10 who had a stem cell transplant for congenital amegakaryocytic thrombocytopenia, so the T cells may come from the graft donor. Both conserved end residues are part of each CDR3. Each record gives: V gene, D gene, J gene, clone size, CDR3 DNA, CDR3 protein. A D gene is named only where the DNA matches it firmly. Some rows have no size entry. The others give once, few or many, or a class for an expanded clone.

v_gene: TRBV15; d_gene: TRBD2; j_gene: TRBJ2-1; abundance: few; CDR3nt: TGTGCCACCAGCAGAGACCCCCGCTTGCAGCGGGGGAACTACAATGAGCAGTTCTTC; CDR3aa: CATSRDPRLQRGNYNEQFF
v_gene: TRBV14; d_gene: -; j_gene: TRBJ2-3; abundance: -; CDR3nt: TGTGCCAGCAGCCAAGATAGGAGGGCCTTAGGGAAAACAGATACGCAGTATTTT; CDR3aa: CASSQDRRALGKTDTQYF
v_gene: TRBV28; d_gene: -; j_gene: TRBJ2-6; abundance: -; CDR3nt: TGTGCCAGCAGTCTAGTTCCTGGGGCCAACGTCCTGACTTTC; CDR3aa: CASSLVPGANVLTF
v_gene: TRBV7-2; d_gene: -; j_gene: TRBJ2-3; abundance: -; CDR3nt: TGTGCCAGCAGCACCTATAGCCAATGGACAGATACGCAGTATTTT; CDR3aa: CASSTYSQWTDTQYF
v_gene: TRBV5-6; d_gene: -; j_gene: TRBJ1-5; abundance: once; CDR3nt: TGTGCCAGCAGCTTGAACAATCAGCCCCAGCATTTT; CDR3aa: CASSLNNQPQHF
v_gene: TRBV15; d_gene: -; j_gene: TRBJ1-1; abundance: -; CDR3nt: TGTGCCACCAGCAGAGACAGGGTAGACGGGGAAGCTTTCTTT; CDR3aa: CATSRDRVDGEAFF
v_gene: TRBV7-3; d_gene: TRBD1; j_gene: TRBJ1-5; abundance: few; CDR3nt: TGTGCCAGCAGCTTAATATTGGGGACAGGGGGAATCGCGGGCAATCAGCCCCAGCATTTT; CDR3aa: CASSLILGTGGIAGNQPQHF
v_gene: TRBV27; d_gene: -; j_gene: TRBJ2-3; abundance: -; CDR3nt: TGTGCCAGCAGTTTATCGGGGTCCTACGCGCGGAACACAGATACGCAGTATTTT; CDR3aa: CASSLSGSYARNTDTQYF
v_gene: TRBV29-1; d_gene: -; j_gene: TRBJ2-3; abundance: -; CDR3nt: TGCAGCGTTGGATCTATGCAAGGAGATGCGCAGTATTTT; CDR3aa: CSVGSMQGDAQYF
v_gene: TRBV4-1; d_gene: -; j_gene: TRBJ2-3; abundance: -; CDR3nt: TGCGCCAGCAGCCACCTCCGGGACTCCCTCATTTCAGATACGCAGTATTTT; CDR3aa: CASSHLRDSLISDTQYF
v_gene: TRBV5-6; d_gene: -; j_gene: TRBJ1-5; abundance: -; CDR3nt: TGTGCCAGCAGCTTCTCAATCCAAGGTCAGCCCCAGCATTTT; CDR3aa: CASSFSIQGQPQHF
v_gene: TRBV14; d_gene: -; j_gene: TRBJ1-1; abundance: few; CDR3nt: TGTGCCAGCAGCCAATCGATAAGGACAGTAGCTTTCTTT; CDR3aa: CASSQSIRTVAFF
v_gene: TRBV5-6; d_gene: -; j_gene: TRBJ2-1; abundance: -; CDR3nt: TGTGCCAGCAGCGTTTCTCATGAGCAGTTCTTC; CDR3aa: CASSVSHEQFF
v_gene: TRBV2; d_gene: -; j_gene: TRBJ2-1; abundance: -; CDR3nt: TGTGCCAGCAGTGCGAGGACGGGGGACTACAATGAGCAGTTCTTC; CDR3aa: CASSARTGDYNEQFF
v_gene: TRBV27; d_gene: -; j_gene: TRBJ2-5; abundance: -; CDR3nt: TGTGCCAGCAGCCAGCTCGGGCAGGGTGGCGAGACCCAGTACTTC; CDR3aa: CASSQLGQGGETQYF
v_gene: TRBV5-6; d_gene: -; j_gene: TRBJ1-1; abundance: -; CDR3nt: TGTGCCAGCAGCTTGCCCAGGGGTGGTACTGAAGCTTTCTTT; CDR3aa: CASSLPRGGTEAFF
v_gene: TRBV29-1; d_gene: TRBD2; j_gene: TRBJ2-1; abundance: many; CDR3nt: TGCAGCGTCTTAGCGGGGACCTACAATGAGCAGTTCTTC; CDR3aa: CSVLAGTYNEQFF